This section outlines one TCR beta chain sequence together with its context. One end of the junction fails to match germline, which may point to a read error. These data are taken from a study of cytomegalovirus exposure and HLA in healthy donors. Primers included in the PCR were 60 Vbeta and 13 Jbeta primers. The method was immunoSEQ multiplex PCR; TCRdb's version includes in-frame clones alone and lacks a portion of them. The data contain some 110,000 clones, 79% of them singletons. The V gene's germline CDR1 is SNHLY and CDR2 FYNNEI. The CDR3 spans 14 residues. The material sequenced was PBMCs. The genes are TRBV2 and TRBJ2-3, with TRBD2 matching 8 bases. This TCR derives from a woman between 18 and 29 years old in good health and CMV-seropositive. CDR3 in DNA: TGCGCCAGCAGTCAGTCTAGCGGGACAGATACGCAGTATTTT. Its translation: CASSQSSGTDTQYF.